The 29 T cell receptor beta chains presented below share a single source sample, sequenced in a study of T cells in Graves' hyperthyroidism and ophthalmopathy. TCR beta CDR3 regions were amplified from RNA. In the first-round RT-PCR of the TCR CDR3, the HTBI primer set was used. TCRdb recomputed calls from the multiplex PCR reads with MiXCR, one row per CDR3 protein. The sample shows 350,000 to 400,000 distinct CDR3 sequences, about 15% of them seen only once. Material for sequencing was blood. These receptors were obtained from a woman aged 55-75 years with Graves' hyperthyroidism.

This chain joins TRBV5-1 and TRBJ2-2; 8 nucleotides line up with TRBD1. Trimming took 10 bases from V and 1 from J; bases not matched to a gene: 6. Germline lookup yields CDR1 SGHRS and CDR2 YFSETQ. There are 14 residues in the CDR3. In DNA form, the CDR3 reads TGCGCCTGCGGACAGGGTGGGAACACCGGGGAGCTGTTTTTT. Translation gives CACGQGGNTGELFF.

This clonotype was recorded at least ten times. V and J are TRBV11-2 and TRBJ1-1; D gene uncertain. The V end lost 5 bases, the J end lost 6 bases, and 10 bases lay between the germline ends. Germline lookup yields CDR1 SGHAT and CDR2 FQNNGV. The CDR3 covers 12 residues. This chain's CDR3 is CASSPRHSEAFF. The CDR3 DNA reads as TGTGCCAGCAGCCCCAGACACTCTGAAGCTTTCTTT.

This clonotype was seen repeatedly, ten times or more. The CDR3 DNA reads as TGTGCCAGCAGCGCGACTAGCGGGAGGGACAATGAGCAGTTCTTC. The encoded protein is CASSATSGRDNEQFF. The chain employs TRBV6-1 and TRBJ2-1; 14 bases match TRBD2. Losses at the gene ends were 6 bases for V and 5 bases for J; bases not matched to a gene: 3. CDR3 length: 15 residues. CDR1 and CDR2 from the germline V gene are MNHNS and SASEGT.

The CDR3 loop is CAISWTGEDTGELFF. The CDR3 DNA reads TGTGCCATCAGTTGGACAGGGGAGGACACCGGGGAGCTGTTTTTT. The chain links TRBV10-3 to TRBJ2-2; 9 bases agree with TRBD1. There are 15 residues in the CDR3. Germline assignment: CDR1 ENHRY and CDR2 SYGVKD. V lost 5 bases, J lost 3 bases, and 4 bases stayed unmatched.

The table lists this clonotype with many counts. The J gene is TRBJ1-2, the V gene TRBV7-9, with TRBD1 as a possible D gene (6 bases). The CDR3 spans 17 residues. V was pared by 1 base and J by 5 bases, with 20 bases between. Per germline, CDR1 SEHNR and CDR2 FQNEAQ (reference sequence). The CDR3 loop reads CASSLGVDSSTDYGYTF. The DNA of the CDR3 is TGTGCCAGCAGCTTAGGGGTGGACAGCTCGACTGATTATGGCTACACCTTC.

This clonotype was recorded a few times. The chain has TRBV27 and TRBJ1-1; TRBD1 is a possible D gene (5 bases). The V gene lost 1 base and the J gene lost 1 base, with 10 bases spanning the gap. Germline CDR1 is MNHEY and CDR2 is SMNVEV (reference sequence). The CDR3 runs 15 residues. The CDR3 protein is CASSLYPGPNTEAFF. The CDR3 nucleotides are TGTGCCAGCAGTTTATATCCAGGGCCGAACACTGAAGCTTTCTTT.

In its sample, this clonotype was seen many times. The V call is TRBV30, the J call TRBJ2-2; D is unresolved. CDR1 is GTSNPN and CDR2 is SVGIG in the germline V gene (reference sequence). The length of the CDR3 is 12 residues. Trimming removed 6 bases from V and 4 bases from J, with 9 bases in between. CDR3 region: CACVVSTGELFF. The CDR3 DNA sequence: TGTGCCTGTGTAGTGAGCACCGGGGAGCTGTTTTTT. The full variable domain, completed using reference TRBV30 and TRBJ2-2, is SQTIHQWPATLVQPVGSPLSLECTVEGTSNPNLYWYRQAAGRGLQLLFYSVGIGQISSEVPQNLSASRPQDRQFILSSKKLLLSDSGFYLCACVVSTGELFFGEGSRLTVL.

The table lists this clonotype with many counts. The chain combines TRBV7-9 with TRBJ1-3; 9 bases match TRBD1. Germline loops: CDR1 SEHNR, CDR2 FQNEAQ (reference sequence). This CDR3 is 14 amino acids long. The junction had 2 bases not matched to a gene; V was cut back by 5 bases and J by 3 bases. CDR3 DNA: TGTGCCAGCAGCCGGGACAGGGATGGAAACACCATATATTTT. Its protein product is CASSRDRDGNTIYF.

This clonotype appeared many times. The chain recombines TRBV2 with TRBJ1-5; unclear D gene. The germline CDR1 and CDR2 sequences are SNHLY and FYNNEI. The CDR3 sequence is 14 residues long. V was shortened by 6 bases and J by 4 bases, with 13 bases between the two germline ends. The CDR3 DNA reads TGTGCCAGCAGGTTTTGGTCGGGAAATCAGCCCCAGCATTTT. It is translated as CASRFWSGNQPQHF.

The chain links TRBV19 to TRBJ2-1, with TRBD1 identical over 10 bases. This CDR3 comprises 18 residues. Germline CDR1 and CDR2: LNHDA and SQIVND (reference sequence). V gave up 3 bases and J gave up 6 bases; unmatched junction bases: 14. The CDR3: CASSIRTGGFSWGNEQFF. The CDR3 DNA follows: TGTGCCAGTAGTATCCGGACAGGGGGATTCAGTTGGGGCAATGAGCAGTTCTTC.

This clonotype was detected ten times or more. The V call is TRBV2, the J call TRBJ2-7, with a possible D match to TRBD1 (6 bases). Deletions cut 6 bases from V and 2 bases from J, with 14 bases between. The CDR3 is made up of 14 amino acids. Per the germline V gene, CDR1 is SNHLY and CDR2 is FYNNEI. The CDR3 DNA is TGTGCCAGCAGCGGAGGAAACAGGGCCTACGAGCAGTACTTC. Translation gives CASSGGNRAYEQYF.

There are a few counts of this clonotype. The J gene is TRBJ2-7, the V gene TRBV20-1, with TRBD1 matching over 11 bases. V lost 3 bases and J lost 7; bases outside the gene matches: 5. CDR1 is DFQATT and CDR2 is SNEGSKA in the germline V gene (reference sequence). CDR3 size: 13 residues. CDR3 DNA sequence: TGCAGTGCTAGTGGACAGGGGGCGGGTGAGCAGTACTTC. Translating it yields CSASGQGAGEQYF.

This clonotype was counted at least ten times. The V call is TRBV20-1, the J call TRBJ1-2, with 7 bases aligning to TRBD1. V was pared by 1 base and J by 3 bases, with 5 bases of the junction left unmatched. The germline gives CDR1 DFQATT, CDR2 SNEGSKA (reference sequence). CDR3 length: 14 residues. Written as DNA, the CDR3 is TGCAGTGCTAGAGGGGGAGGACAGGACTATGGCTACACCTTC. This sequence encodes CSARGGGQDYGYTF.

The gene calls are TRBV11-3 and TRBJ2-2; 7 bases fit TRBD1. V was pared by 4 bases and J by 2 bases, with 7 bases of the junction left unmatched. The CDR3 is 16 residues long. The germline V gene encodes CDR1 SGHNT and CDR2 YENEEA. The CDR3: CASSSTGPINTGELFF. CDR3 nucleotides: TGTGCCAGCAGCTCGACAGGGCCCATCAACACCGGGGAGCTGTTTTTT.

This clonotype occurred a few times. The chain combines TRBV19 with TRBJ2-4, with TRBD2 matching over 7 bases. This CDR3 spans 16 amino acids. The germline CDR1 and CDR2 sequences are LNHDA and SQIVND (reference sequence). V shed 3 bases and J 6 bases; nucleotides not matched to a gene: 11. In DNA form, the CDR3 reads TGTGCCAGTAGTATGGGCGGCGGGAGCCGCCCAAACATTCAGTACTTC. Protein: CASSMGGGSRPNIQYF.

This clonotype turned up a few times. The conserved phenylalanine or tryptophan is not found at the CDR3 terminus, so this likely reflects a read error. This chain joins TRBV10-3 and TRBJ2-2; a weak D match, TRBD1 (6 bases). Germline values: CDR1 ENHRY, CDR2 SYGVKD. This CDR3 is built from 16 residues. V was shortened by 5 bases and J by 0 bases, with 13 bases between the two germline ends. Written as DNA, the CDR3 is TGTGCCATCAGTTGGACAGATCTCGCGAACACCGGGGAGCTGTTTGTT. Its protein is CAISWTDLANTGELFV.

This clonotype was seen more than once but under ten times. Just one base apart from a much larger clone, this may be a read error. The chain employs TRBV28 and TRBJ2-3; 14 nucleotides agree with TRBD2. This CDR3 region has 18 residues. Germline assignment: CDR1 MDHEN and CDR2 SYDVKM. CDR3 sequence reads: CAGSLYGTSGSKTDTQYF. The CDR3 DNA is TGTGCCGGCAGCCTCTACGGGACTAGCGGGAGTAAGACAGATACGCAGTATTTT.

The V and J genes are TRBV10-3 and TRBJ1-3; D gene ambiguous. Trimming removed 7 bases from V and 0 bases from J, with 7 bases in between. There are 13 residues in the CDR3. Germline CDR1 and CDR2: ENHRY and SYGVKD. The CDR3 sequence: CAITEFSGNTIYF. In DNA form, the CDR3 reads TGTGCCATCACCGAGTTCTCTGGAAACACCATATATTTT.

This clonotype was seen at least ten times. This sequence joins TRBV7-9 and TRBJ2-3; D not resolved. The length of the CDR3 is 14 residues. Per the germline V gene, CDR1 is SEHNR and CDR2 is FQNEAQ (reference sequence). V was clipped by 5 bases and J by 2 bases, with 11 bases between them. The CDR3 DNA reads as TGTGCCAGCAGCCCTACCGGAATCACAGATACGCAGTATTTT. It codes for CASSPTGITDTQYF.

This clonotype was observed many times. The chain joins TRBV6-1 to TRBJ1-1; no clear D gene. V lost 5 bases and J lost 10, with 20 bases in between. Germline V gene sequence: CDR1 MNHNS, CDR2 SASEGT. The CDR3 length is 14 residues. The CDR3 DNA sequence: TGTGCCAGCAGTCCGGACGGTACCGCGTGGGGAGCTTTCTTT. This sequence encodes CASSPDGTAWGAFF.

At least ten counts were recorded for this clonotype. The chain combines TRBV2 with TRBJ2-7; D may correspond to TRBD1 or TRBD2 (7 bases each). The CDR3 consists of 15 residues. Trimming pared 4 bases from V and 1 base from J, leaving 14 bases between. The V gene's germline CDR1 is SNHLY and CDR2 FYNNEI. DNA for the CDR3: TGTGCCAGCAGTGGGGGGCAGGGGGGGTCCTACGAGCAGTACTTC. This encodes CASSGGQGGSYEQYF.

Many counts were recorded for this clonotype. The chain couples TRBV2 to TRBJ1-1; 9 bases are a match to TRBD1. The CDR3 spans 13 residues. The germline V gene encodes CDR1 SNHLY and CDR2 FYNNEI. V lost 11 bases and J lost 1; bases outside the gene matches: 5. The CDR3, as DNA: TGTGCCGTCGAACAGGGGGCGAACACTGAAGCTTTCTTT. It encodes CAVEQGANTEAFF.

Here the CDR3 DNA reads TGCGCCAGCAGCACTGACAGGGGCCCCTATGGCTACACCTTC. Its protein product is CASSTDRGPYGYTF. The chain employs TRBV5-1 and TRBJ1-2; 8 bases map to TRBD1. The ends lost 4 bases at V and 4 bases at J; junction bases unmatched: 6. This CDR3 contains 14 residues. CDR1 and CDR2 (germline): SGHRS, YFSETQ.

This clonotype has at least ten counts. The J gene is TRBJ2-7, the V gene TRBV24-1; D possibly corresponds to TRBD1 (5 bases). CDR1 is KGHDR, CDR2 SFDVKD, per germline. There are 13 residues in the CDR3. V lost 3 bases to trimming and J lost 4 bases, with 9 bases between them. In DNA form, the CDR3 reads TGTGCCACCAGTGATGCAGGGAAGTACGAGCAGTACTTC. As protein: CATSDAGKYEQYF.

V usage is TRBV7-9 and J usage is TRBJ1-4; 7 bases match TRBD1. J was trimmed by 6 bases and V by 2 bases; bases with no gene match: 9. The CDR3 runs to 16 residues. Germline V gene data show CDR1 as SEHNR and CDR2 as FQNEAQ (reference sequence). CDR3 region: CASSLIQGLEDEKLFF. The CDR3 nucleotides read TGTGCCAGCAGCTTAATACAGGGGCTAGAGGATGAAAAACTGTTTTTT.

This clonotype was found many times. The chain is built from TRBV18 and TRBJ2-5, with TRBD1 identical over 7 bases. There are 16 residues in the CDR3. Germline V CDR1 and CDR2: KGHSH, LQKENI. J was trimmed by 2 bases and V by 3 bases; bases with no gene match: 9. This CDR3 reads CASSPPTGSAQETQYF. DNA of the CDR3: TGTGCCAGCTCACCTCCGACAGGGTCGGCTCAAGAGACCCAGTACTTC. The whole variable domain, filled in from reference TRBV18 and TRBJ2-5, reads NAGVMQNPRHLVRRRGQEARLRCSPMKGHSHVYWYRQLPEEGLKFMVYLQKENIIDESGMPKERFSAEFPKEGPSILRIQQVVRGDSAAYFCASSPPTGSAQETQYFGPGTRLLVL.

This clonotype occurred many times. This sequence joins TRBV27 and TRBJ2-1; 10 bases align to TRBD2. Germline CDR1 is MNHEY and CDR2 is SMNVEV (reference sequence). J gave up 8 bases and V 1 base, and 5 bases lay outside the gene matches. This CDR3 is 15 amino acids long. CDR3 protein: CASSLFPSGRDEQFF. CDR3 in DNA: TGTGCCAGCAGTTTATTCCCTAGCGGGAGAGATGAGCAGTTCTTC.

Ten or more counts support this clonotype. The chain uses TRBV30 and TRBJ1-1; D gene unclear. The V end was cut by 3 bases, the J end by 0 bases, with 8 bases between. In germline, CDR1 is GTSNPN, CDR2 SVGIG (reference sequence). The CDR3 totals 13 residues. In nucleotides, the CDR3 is TGTGCCTGGAGGTTATCCGTGAACACTGAAGCTTTCTTT. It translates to CAWRLSVNTEAFF.

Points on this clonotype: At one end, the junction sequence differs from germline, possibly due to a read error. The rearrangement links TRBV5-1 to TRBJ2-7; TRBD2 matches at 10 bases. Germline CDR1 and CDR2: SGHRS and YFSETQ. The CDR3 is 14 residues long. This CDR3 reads CVSSLRTSGDEQYF. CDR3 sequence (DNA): TGCGTCAGCAGCCTCCGGACTAGCGGAGACGAGCAGTACTTC.